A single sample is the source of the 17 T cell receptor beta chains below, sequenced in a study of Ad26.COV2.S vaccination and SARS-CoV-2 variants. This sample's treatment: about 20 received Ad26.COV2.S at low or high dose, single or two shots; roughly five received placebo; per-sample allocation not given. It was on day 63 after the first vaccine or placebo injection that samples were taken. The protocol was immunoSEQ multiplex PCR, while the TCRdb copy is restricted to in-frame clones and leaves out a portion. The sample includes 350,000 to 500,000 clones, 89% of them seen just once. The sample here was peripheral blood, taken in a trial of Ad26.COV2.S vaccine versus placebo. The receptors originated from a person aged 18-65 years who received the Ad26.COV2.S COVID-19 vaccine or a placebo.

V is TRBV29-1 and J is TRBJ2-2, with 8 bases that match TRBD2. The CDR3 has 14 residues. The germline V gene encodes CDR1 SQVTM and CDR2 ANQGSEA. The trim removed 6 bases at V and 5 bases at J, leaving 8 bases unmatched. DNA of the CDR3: TGCAGCGTCTCCGGGACTAGATGGACCGGGGAGCTGTTTTTT. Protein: CSVSGTRWTGELFF.

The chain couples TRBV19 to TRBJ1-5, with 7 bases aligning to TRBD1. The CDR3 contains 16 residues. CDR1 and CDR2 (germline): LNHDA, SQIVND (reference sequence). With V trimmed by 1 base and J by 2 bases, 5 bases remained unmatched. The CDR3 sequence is CASSIAATGGNQPQHF. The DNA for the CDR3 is TGTGCCAGTAGTATAGCGGCCACAGGGGGCAATCAGCCCCAGCATTTT.

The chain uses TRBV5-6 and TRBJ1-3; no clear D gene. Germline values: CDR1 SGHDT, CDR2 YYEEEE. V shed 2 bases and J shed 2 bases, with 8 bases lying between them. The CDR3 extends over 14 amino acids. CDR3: CASSFYGAGNTIYF. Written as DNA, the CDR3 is TGTGCCAGCAGCTTCTACGGGGCTGGAAACACCATATATTTT.

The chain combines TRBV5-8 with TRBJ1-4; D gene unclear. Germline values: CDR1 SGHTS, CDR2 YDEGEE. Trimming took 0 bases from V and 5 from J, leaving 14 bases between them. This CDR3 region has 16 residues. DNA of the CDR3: TGTGCCAGCAGCTTGGAAGGCACCACGATCAATGAAAAACTGTTTTTT. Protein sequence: CASSLEGTTINEKLFF.

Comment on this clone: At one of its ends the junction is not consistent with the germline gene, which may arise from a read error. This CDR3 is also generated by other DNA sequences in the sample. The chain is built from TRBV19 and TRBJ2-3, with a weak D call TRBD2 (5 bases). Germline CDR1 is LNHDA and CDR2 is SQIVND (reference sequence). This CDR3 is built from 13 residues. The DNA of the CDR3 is TGCGCCAGTAGGCCGGGGTACACAGATACGCAGTATTTT. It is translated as CASRPGYTDTQYF.

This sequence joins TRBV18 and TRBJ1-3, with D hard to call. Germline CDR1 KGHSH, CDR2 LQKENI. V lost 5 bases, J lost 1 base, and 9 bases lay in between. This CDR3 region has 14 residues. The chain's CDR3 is CASSIEGSGNTIYF. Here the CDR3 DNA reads TGTGCCAGCTCAATAGAAGGATCTGGAAACACCATATATTTT.

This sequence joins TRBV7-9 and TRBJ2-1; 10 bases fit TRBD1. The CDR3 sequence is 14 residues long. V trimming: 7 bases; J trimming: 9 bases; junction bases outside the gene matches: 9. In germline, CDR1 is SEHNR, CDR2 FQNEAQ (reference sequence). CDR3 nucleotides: TGTGCCAGCACACTCCGGGACAGGGGAGGTGAGCAGTTCTTC. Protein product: CASTLRDRGGEQFF.

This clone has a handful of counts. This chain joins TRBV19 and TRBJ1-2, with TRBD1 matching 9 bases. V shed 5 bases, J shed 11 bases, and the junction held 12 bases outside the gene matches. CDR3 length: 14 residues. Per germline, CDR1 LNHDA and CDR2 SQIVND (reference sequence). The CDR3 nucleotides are TGTGCCAGTAGTCTTGTCCGGGACAGGGCAGGTTACACCTTC. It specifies CASSLVRDRAGYTF.

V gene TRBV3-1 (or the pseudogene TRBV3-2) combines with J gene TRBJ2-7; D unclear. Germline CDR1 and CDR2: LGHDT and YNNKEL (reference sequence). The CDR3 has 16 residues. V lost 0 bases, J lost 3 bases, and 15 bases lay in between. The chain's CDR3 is CASSQDHGPLGYEQYV. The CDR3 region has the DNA TGTGCCAGCAGCCAAGATCACGGTCCCCTGGGCTACGAGCAGTACGTC.

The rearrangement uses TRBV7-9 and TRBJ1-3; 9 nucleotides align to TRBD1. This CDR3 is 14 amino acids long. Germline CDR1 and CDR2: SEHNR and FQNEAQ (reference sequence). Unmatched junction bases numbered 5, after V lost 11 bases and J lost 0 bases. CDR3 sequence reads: CAGTGSFSGNTIYF. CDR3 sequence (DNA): TGTGCCGGGACAGGGTCCTTCTCTGGAAACACCATATATTTT.

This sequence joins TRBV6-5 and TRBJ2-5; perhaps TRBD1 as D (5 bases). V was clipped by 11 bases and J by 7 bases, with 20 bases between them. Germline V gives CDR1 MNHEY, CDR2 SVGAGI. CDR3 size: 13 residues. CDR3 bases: TGTGCCGGACAACCGGGCCCTCTAGGGACCCAGTACTTC. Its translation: CAGQPGPLGTQYF.

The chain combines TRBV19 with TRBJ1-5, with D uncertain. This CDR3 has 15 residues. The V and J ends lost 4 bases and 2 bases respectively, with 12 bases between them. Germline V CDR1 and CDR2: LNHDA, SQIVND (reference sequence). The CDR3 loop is CASSKAGRGNQPQHF. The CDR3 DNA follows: TGTGCCAGTAGTAAGGCAGGTAGGGGCAATCAGCCCCAGCATTTT.

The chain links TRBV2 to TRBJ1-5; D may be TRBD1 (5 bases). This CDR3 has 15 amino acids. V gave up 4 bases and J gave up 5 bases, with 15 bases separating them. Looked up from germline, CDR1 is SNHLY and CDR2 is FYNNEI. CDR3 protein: CASSGDGGSDQPQHF. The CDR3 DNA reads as TGTGCCAGCAGTGGAGATGGGGGATCCGATCAGCCCCAGCATTTT.

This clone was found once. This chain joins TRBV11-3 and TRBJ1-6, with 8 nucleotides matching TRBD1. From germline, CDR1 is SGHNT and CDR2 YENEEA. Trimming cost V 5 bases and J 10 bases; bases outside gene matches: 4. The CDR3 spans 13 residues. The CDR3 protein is CASSTGGWSPLHF. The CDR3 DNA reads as TGTGCCAGCAGCACAGGGGGTTGGTCACCCCTCCACTTT.

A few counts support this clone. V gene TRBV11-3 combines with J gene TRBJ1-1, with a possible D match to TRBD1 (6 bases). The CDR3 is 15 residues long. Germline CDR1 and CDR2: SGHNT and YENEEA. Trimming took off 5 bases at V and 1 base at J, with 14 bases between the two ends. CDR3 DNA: TGTGCCAGCAGCCCAGCCGGACAGAGGAACACTGAAGCTTTCTTT. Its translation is CASSPAGQRNTEAFF.

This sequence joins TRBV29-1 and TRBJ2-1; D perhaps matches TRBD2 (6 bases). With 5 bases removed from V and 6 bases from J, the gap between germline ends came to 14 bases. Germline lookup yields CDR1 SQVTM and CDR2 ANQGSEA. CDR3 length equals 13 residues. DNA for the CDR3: TGCAGCGTTCAAGGCGGGACCCTCAATGAGCAGTTCTTC. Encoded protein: CSVQGGTLNEQFF.

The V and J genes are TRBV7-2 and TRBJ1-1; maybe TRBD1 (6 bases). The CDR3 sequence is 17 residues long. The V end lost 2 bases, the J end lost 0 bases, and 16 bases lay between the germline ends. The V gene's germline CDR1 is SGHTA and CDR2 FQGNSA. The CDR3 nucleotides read TGTGCCAGCAGCTTATTAGGGGGGCGGGATATGAACACTGAAGCTTTCTTT. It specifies CASSLLGGRDMNTEAFF. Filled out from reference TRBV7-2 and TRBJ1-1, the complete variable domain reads GAGVSQSPSNKVTEKGKDVELRCDPISGHTALYWYRQSLGQGLEFLIYFQGNSAPDKSGLPSDRFSAERTGGSVSTLTIQRTQQEDSAVYLCASSLLGGRDMNTEAFFGQGTRLTVV.